The clone carrying this TCR beta chain came up many times. Antigen: not known. This entry comes from a study of T cell repertoires in cytomegalovirus infection. Study details: Matching HLA type and CMV infection were both indicated by public TCR beta signatures. Study-level points and caveats: HLA-C-restricted CMV clonotypes gave the most frequent clonotype in two of eight donors.

TCRdb re-called the reads through MiXCR, storing one row per CDR3 protein. Altogether hundreds of thousands of distinct CDR3 sequences are present, 9.5% being singletons, with the ten largest covering 4.3%. The germline V and J ends were trimmed by 2 bases and 6 bases, with 16 bases remaining between them. The CDR3 is 15 residues long. The germline V gene encodes CDR1 SGHTA and CDR2 FQGNSA. The source is a human donor in good health (CMV status not recorded). Some clones in this sample may be carry-over from other donors' samples. The sequencing sample was made of PBMCs. The chain is built from TRBV7-2 and TRBJ1-2; TRBD1 might be the D (5 bases). The CDR3 DNA reads TGTGCCAGCAGCTTAAAAACAGGCTCCACGGATGGCTACACCTTC. Amino acids: CASSLKTGSTDGYTF.